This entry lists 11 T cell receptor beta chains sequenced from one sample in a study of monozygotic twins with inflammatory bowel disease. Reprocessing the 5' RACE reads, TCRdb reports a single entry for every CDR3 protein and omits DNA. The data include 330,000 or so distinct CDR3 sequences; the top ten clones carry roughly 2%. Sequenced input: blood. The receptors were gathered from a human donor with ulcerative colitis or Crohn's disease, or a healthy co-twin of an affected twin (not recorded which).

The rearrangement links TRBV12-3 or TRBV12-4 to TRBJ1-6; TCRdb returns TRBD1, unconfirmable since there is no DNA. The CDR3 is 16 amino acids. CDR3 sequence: CASSLGGQGAFSPLHF.

The CDR3 loop is CASSSRVSGNTIYF. J is TRBJ1-3 and V is TRBV13. This CDR3 region has 14 residues. Germline V gene lookup returns CDR1 PRHDT and CDR2 FYEKMQ (reference sequence).

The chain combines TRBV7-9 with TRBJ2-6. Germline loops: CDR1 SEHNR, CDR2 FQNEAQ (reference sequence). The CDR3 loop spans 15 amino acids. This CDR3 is CASSSRWSGANVLTF.

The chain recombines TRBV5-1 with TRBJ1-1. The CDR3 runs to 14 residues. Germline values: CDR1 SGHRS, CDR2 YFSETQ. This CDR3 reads CASSPTVGPTEAFF.

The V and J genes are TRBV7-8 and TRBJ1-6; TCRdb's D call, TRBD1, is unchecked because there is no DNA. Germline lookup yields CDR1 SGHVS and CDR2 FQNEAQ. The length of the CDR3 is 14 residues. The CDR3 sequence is CASSTREYNSPLHF.

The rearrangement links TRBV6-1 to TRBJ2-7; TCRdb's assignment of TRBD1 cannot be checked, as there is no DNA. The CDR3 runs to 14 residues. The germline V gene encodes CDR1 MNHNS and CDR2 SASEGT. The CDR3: CASSPRAIAYEQYF.

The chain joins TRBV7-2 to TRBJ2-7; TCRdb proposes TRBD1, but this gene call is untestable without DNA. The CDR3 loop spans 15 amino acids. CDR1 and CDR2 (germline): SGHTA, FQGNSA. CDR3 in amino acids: CASSLATLGVYEQYF.

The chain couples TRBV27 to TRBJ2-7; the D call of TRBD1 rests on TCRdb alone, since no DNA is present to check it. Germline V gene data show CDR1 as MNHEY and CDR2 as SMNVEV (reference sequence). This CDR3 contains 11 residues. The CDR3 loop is CASSQGFEQYF.

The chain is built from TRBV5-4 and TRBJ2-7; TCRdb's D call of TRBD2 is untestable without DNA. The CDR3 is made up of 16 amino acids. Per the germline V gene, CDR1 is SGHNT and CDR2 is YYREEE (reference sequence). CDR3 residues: CASSSTRLAGGDEQYF.

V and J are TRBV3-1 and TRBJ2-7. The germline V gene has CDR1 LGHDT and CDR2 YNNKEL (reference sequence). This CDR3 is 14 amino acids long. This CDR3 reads CASSQGDSFYEQYF.

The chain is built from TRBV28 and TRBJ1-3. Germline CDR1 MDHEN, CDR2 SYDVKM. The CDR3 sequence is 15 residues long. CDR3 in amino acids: CASSLSLLPGNTIYF.